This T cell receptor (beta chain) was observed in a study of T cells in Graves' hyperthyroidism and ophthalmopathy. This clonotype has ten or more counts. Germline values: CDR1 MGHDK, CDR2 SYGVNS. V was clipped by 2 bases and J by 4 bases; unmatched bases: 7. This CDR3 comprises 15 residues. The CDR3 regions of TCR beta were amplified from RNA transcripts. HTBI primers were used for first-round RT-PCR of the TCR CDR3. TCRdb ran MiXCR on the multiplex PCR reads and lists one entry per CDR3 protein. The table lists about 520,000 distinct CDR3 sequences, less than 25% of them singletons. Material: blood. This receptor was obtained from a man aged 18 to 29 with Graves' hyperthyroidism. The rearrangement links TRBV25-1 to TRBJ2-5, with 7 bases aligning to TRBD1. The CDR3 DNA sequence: TGTGCCAGCAGTGAAGACAGGGAGATGGGAGAGACCCAGTACTTC. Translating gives CASSEDREMGETQYF.